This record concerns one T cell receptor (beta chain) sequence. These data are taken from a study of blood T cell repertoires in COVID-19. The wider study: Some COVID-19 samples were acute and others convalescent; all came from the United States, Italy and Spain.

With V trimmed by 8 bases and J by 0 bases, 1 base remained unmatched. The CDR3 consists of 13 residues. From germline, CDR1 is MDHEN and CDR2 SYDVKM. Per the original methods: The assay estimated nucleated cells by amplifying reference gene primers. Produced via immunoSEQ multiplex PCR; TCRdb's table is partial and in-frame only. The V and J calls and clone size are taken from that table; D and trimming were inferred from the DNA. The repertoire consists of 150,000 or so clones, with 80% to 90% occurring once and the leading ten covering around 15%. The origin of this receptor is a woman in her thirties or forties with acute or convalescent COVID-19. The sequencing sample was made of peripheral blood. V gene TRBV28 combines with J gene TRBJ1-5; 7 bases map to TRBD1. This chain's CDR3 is CASHRGSNQPQHF. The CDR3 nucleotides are TGTGCCAGCCACAGGGGTAGCAATCAGCCCCAGCATTTT.